The next 30 T cell receptor beta chains were all read from a single sample in a study of T cell repertoires in cytomegalovirus infection. TCRdb passed the reads through MiXCR, listing each CDR3 protein once. The repertoire holds roughly 190,000 distinct CDR3 sequences, with roughly 9% as singletons. Specimen: PBMCs. These receptor sequences come from a human donor in good health (CMV status not recorded). Some clones in this sample may be carry-over from other donors' samples.

This clonotype was detected many times. The chain carries TRBV7-2 and TRBJ1-6; 10 bases line up with TRBD1. The length of the CDR3 is 15 residues. The germline V gene encodes CDR1 SGHTA and CDR2 FQGNSA. J was trimmed by 10 bases and V by 6 bases; bases with no gene match: 9. Written as DNA, the CDR3 is TGTGCCAGCAGTCCGCGAGGGACAGGGGACTCACCCCTCCACTTT. Amino acids: CASSPRGTGDSPLHF.

This clonotype was recorded at least ten times. The chain uses TRBV7-8 and TRBJ1-4; TRBD1 aligns across 9 bases. With 4 bases clipped from V and 8 bases from J, the junction kept 8 bases outside the gene matches. Germline V gene lookup returns CDR1 SGHVS and CDR2 FQNEAQ. The CDR3 has 15 amino acids. For the CDR3, the DNA is TGTGCCAGCAGCTGGCCGGGACAGGGCCGCGAAAAACTGTTTTTT. Translation gives CASSWPGQGREKLFF.

As regards this clonotype: A read error may be the cause here, since a much bigger clone is one base away. A read error is likely, as this CDR3 ends without the conserved phenylalanine or tryptophan. The V gene is TRBV7-3, the J gene TRBJ2-3, with D unresolved. V was trimmed by 2 bases and J by 5 bases, leaving 11 bases between them. In germline, CDR1 is SGHTA, CDR2 FQGTGA. CDR3 length equals 14 residues. CDR3 loop: CASSLDLVGDTQYY. The CDR3 DNA reads as TGTGCCAGCAGCTTAGATCTTGTGGGAGATACGCAGTATTAT.

V is TRBV5-6 and J is TRBJ2-7, with a weak D call TRBD2 (5 bases). The V end was cut by 3 bases, the J end by 3 bases, with 13 bases between. The length of the CDR3 is 14 residues. CDR1 and CDR2 (germline): SGHDT, YYEEEE. The CDR3 is CASSSGLLRYEQYF. CDR3 coding DNA: TGTGCCAGCAGCTCCGGACTTCTCCGCTACGAGCAGTACTTC.

This clonotype was detected ten times or more. V is TRBV28 and J is TRBJ2-2; 9 bases map to TRBD2. Trimming cost V 6 bases and J 7 bases; bases outside gene matches: 9. The germline gives CDR1 MDHEN, CDR2 SYDVKM. CDR3 length: 15 residues. CDR3 coding DNA: TGTGCCAGCAGCTCCGCTAGCGGGGTCTACGGGGAGCTGTTTTTT. Amino acid sequence: CASSSASGVYGELFF.

This clonotype appeared many times. The V call is TRBV28, the J call TRBJ2-7, with TRBD1 matching over 7 bases. CDR3 length: 15 amino acids. V was pared by 5 bases and J by 2 bases, with 9 bases of the junction left unmatched. Germline CDR1 and CDR2: MDHEN and SYDVKM. The CDR3 DNA follows: TGTGCCAGCAGTGCCTCCGGGACAGCAACCTACGAGCAGTACTTC. This translates into CASSASGTATYEQYF.

This clonotype was seen ten or more times. V usage is TRBV4-2 and J usage is TRBJ2-1; D remains unclear. The CDR3 is 16 amino acids. V was clipped by 0 bases and J by 7 bases, with 16 bases between them. Germline V CDR1 and CDR2: LGHNA, YNFKEQ. CDR3 sequence (DNA): TGTGCCAGCAGCCAAGATCGTTTGAGAGGTTCAAATGAGCAGTTCTTC. Translated: CASSQDRLRGSNEQFF.

This clonotype was seen at least ten times. The germline gene is not matched at one end of the junction; a read error may be the cause. The rearrangement uses TRBV11-2 and TRBJ2-1; D remains ambiguous. The germline gives CDR1 SGHAT, CDR2 FQNNGV. The CDR3 spans 13 residues. Written as DNA, the CDR3 is TGTGCCAGCAGCGTAGACAAGGGCAGGAAGGAGTTCTTC. It yields the protein CASSVDKGRKEFF.

This clonotype has ten or more counts. The CDR3 bases are TGTGCCAGCAGCTTACTGCGGGGGGCAGATGAGCAGTTCTTC. This sequence encodes CASSLLRGADEQFF. The chain links TRBV11-2 to TRBJ2-1; TRBD2 aligns across 8 bases. J was trimmed by 8 bases and V by 2 bases; bases with no gene match: 5. The CDR3 contains 14 residues. Looked up from germline, CDR1 is SGHAT and CDR2 is FQNNGV.

The sample holds a few counts of this clonotype. The rearrangement uses TRBV5-6 and TRBJ1-1; 7 bases match TRBD1. J lost 7 bases, V lost 4 bases, and 7 bases had no gene match. Germline V lookup: CDR1 SGHDT, CDR2 YYEEEE. There are 13 residues in the CDR3. CDR3 sequence (DNA): TGTGCCAGCAGCCCAGTAGGGACAGATGAAGCTTTCTTT. It translates to CASSPVGTDEAFF.

The chain carries TRBV4-2 and TRBJ1-3, with 9 bases lining up with TRBD1. V dropped 2 bases and J dropped 1; count of bases not matched to a gene: 9. The CDR3 contains 18 residues. From germline, CDR1 is LGHNA and CDR2 YNFKEQ. The CDR3 nucleotides are TGTGCCAGCAGCCAAAATGGACAGGGGAAACCTTCTGGAAACACCATATATTTT. Protein sequence: CASSQNGQGKPSGNTIYF.

J is TRBJ2-7 and V is TRBV29-1; D remains ambiguous. V was shortened by 4 bases and J by 3 bases, with 16 bases between the two germline ends. Germline CDR1 and CDR2: SQVTM and ANQGSEA. This CDR3 is built from 14 residues. The CDR3 region is CSVVLPTSGYEQYF. The CDR3 DNA follows: TGCAGCGTTGTTCTGCCCACATCAGGCTACGAGCAGTACTTC.

The V call is TRBV20-1, the J call TRBJ2-1; D is ambiguous. Trimming pared 3 bases from V and 9 bases from J, leaving 12 bases between. CDR3 length equals 12 residues. Germline-derived CDR1 and CDR2 are DFQATT and SNEGSKA (reference sequence). The CDR3 region is CSARGWVGEQFF. DNA for the CDR3: TGCAGTGCTAGGGGATGGGTAGGTGAGCAGTTCTTC.

A few counts support this clonotype. The chain uses TRBV6-5 and TRBJ2-1, with D possibly matching TRBD1 (6 bases). The CDR3 sequence is 13 residues long. V dropped 5 bases and J dropped 9 bases, with 14 bases sitting between them. Germline assignment: CDR1 MNHEY and CDR2 SVGAGI. In DNA form, the CDR3 reads TGTGCCAGCAGTCCAACAGGGACGCTTGAGCAGTTCTTC. Translating it yields CASSPTGTLEQFF.

This clonotype turned up a few times. The V gene is TRBV12-3 or TRBV12-4, the J gene TRBJ1-1, with TRBD1 identical over 7 bases. The ends lost 7 bases at V and 4 bases at J; junction bases unmatched: 15. This CDR3 spans 16 amino acids. The CDR3 region is CASTSTGWGSGTEAFF. The CDR3, as DNA: TGTGCCAGCACCTCGACAGGGTGGGGCTCCGGCACTGAAGCTTTCTTT.

This clonotype has a count of ten or more. V gene TRBV6-5 combines with J gene TRBJ2-6; no firm D call. V shed 5 bases and J shed 0 bases, with 5 bases lying between them. The CDR3 sequence is 14 residues long. CDR1 MNHEY and CDR2 SVGAGI come from the germline V gene. Here the CDR3 reads CASSTASGANVLTF. Written as DNA, the CDR3 is TGTGCCAGCAGTACAGCCTCTGGGGCCAACGTCCTGACTTTC.

The chain has TRBV20-1 and TRBJ1-5; the match to TRBD1 covers 9 bases. The trim removed 5 bases at V and 1 base at J, leaving 9 bases unmatched. The CDR3 runs 16 residues. CDR1 DFQATT and CDR2 SNEGSKA come from the germline V gene (reference sequence). CDR3 sequence reads: CSAAWTGEGSNQPQHF. CDR3 DNA: TGCAGTGCTGCCTGGACAGGGGAGGGAAGCAATCAGCCCCAGCATTTT.

There are many counts of this clonotype. The CDR3 reads CASSLTSGKNEQFF. The CDR3 DNA sequence: TGTGCCAGCAGCTTAACTAGCGGGAAGAATGAGCAGTTCTTC. This rearrangement joins TRBV11-3 to TRBJ2-1; TRBD2 matches 10 bases. The germline V gene encodes CDR1 SGHNT and CDR2 YENEEA. Germline trimming cut 2 bases from V and 7 bases from J; bases unmatched to any gene: 2. This CDR3 spans 14 amino acids. The full variable domain, in which reference TRBV11-3 and TRBJ2-1 provide the parts outside the CDR3, is EAGVVQSPRYKIIEKKQPVAFWCNPISGHNTLYWYLQNLGQGPELLIRYENEEAVDDSQLPKDRFSAERLKGVDSTLKIQPAELGDSAVYLCASSLTSGKNEQFFGPGTRLTVL.

In its sample, this clonotype was seen many times. The rearrangement uses TRBV20-1 and TRBJ1-5, with 9 bases that match TRBD1. CDR1 and CDR2 from the germline V gene are DFQATT and SNEGSKA (reference sequence). Trimming at V came to 5 bases and at J to 4 bases, leaving 9 bases not matched to a gene. This CDR3 comprises 15 residues. The CDR3 sequence is CSALPGQGWNQPQHF. The CDR3 DNA sequence: TGCAGTGCTTTGCCGGGACAGGGATGGAATCAGCCCCAGCATTTT.

With respect to this clonotype: A much larger clone sits a single nucleotide away, making a read error possible. The rearrangement links TRBV28 to TRBJ1-5; perhaps TRBD1 as D (6 bases). The CDR3 has 14 amino acids. CDR1 and CDR2 (germline): MDHEN, SYDVKM. The V and J ends lost 6 bases and 7 bases respectively, with 16 bases between them. The chain's CDR3 is CASRDPGAWQPQHF. Here the CDR3 DNA reads TGTGCCAGCAGGGATCCAGGGGCCTGGCAGCCCCAGCATTTT.

There are a few counts of this clonotype. J is TRBJ2-7 and V is TRBV6-2 or TRBV6-3, with 9 bases lining up with TRBD2. With 2 bases clipped from V and 2 bases from J, the junction kept 4 bases outside the gene matches. This CDR3 comprises 15 residues. Germline V lookup: CDR1 MNHEY, CDR2 SVGEGT. Here the CDR3 reads CASSYVGLATYEQYF. CDR3 coding DNA: TGTGCCAGCAGTTACGTGGGACTAGCTACCTACGAGCAGTACTTC.

This clonotype showed up just a few times. This chain joins TRBV5-5 and TRBJ1-1; no clear D. The germline V gene encodes CDR1 SGHKS and CDR2 YYEKEE (reference sequence). This CDR3 has 14 residues. With 3 bases removed from V and 0 bases from J, the gap between germline ends came to 9 bases. CDR3 residues: CASSSRRLNTEAFF. CDR3 coding DNA: TGTGCCAGCAGCTCCAGGAGGCTGAACACTGAAGCTTTCTTT.

This clonotype was counted a few times. This chain connects TRBV19 to TRBJ1-1; D not certain. V was cut by 3 bases and J by 3 bases, with 8 bases left in between. The germline CDR1 and CDR2 sequences are LNHDA and SQIVND (reference sequence). The CDR3 length is 13 residues. The CDR3: CASSIVGYTEAFF. As DNA, the CDR3 is TGTGCCAGTAGTATTGTGGGCTACACTGAAGCTTTCTTT.

This clonotype was seen a handful of times. The CDR3 sequence: CASSMGPQETQYF. The CDR3 nucleotides read TGTGCCAGTAGTATGGGGCCTCAAGAGACCCAGTACTTC. The chain is built from TRBV19 and TRBJ2-5, with D tentatively TRBD1 (5 bases). CDR3 length equals 13 residues. Per the germline V gene, CDR1 is LNHDA and CDR2 is SQIVND (reference sequence). V shed 3 bases and J shed 2 bases, with 7 bases lying between them.

This clonotype occurred many times. V usage is TRBV12-3 or TRBV12-4 and J usage is TRBJ1-4; tentatively, D is TRBD1 (5 bases). Trimming left V 5 bases short and J 3 bases short, with 13 bases between. The CDR3 sequence is 15 residues long. The CDR3 sequence: CASSLLGGSNEKLFF. CDR3 in DNA: TGTGCCAGCAGTCTCCTTGGGGGGTCTAATGAAAAACTGTTTTTT.

This clonotype was recorded many times. The V call is TRBV7-8, the J call TRBJ1-1, with D perhaps TRBD1 (6 bases). This CDR3 comprises 13 residues. V gave up 6 bases and J gave up 8 bases, with 16 bases separating them. CDR1 is SGHVS, CDR2 FQNEAQ, per germline. The CDR3 region is CASSFGSGTEAFF. CDR3 DNA sequence: TGTGCCAGCAGTTTCGGATCCGGGACAGAAGCTTTCTTT.

This clonotype was found many times. This sequence joins TRBV12-3 or TRBV12-4 and TRBJ1-2; D is uncertain. The CDR3 consists of 12 residues. The germline V and J ends were trimmed by 10 bases and 6 bases, with 15 bases remaining between them. CDR3 protein: CATNRVGDGYTF. The DNA of the CDR3 is TGTGCCACCAACCGGGTTGGGGATGGCTACACCTTC.

In regard to this clonotype: A much larger clonotype is one base distant, so this may be a read error. J is TRBJ2-3 and V is TRBV7-9; the D gene is possibly TRBD2 (6 bases). Germline lookup yields CDR1 SEHNR and CDR2 FQNEAQ (reference sequence). The germline V and J ends were trimmed by 7 bases and 11 bases, with 19 bases remaining between them. There are 13 residues in the CDR3. Here the CDR3 reads CASNSAGGGQQYF. The DNA of the CDR3 is TGTGCCAGCAACTCCGCCGGGGGTGGACAGCAGTATTTT.

The chain joins TRBV7-2 to TRBJ1-4; no definite D call. The length of the CDR3 is 15 residues. The germline V gene has CDR1 SGHTA and CDR2 FQGNSA. The ends were cut back, 5 bases at V and 4 bases at J, with 14 bases in the middle. CDR3 in amino acids: CASSPRSVLNEKLFF. CDR3 DNA sequence: TGTGCCAGCAGCCCGCGTTCGGTTCTTAATGAAAAACTGTTTTTT.

This clonotype was counted only a few times. V and J are TRBV4-2 and TRBJ1-1, with 7 bases matching TRBD1. The CDR3 is made up of 15 amino acids. In germline, CDR1 is LGHNA, CDR2 YNFKEQ. The V gene end was trimmed by 0 bases and the J gene end by 3 bases; junction bases not matched to a gene: 4. This CDR3 is CASSQDSTGDTEAFF. The CDR3, as DNA: TGTGCCAGCAGCCAAGATTCTACAGGGGACACTGAAGCTTTCTTT.